The next 24 T cell receptor beta chains were all read from a single sample in a study of T-cell memory formation after mild COVID-19. TCRdb analysed the 5' RACE reads with MiXCR anew, one entry per CDR3 protein. The sample contains about 150,000 distinct CDR3 sequences, around 15% of which appear only once. Sequencing was carried out using PBMCs or a T cell subset sorted from them (not recorded which). All receptors derive from an adult woman who had mild COVID-19 (a few samples of this study predate the infection). Cell type and time point are not known.

V usage is TRBV27 and J usage is TRBJ2-6; 9 nucleotides line up with TRBD1. Trimming removed 3 bases from V and 1 base from J; junction bases left unmatched: 4. Looked up from germline, CDR1 is MNHEY and CDR2 is SMNVEV (reference sequence). The CDR3 sequence is 17 residues long. This CDR3 reads CASSFAGTGSGANVLTF. The DNA for the CDR3 is TGTGCCAGCAGTTTCGCCGGGACAGGGTCTGGGGCCAACGTCCTGACTTTC.

This chain uses TRBV12-3 or TRBV12-4 with TRBJ2-7; a possible D gene is TRBD1 (6 bases). The V and J ends lost 7 bases and 0 bases respectively, with 13 bases between them. The CDR3 consists of 14 residues. CDR3: CASNRGGHSYEQYF. The CDR3 DNA follows: TGTGCCAGCAACAGAGGGGGACACTCCTACGAGCAGTACTTC.

This clonotype occurred a few times. The chain couples TRBV3-1 to TRBJ2-1, with D possibly being TRBD2 (5 bases). V shed 5 bases and J shed 2 bases, with 16 bases lying between them. CDR3 length: 16 amino acids. Germline V gene lookup returns CDR1 LGHDT and CDR2 YNNKEL (reference sequence). Here the CDR3 DNA reads TGTGCCAGCAGCTCCATGTACGGGCGGGCCTACAATGAGCAGTTCTTC. Amino acids: CASSSMYGRAYNEQFF.

Only a few counts were recorded for this clonotype. The CDR3 DNA sequence: TGCAGTGCTAGAGATCGCCGGACTAGCGGGAGGGCCGATGAGCAGTTCTTC. Protein product: CSARDRRTSGRADEQFF. The rearrangement links TRBV20-1 to TRBJ2-1; 15 bases agree with TRBD2. V shed 0 bases, J shed 8 bases, and the junction held 8 bases outside the gene matches. The CDR3 has 17 amino acids. The germline V gene has CDR1 DFQATT and CDR2 SNEGSKA (reference sequence).

In its sample, this clonotype was seen a few times. The rearrangement joins TRBV7-2 to TRBJ2-5; 8 nucleotides match TRBD2. CDR3 length equals 17 residues. Germline V CDR1 and CDR2: SGHTA, FQGNSA. The trim removed 2 bases at V and 5 bases at J, leaving 13 bases unmatched. The CDR3 here is CASSLWPTGGPGETQYF. CDR3 DNA: TGTGCCAGCAGCTTATGGCCGACGGGAGGGCCGGGGGAGACCCAGTACTTC.

The rearrangement joins TRBV12-3 or TRBV12-4 to TRBJ1-2, with 7 bases lining up with TRBD1. The trim removed 8 bases at V and 2 bases at J, leaving 11 bases unmatched. CDR3 length equals 15 residues. DNA of the CDR3: TGTGCCAGCTGGCCTCGACAGGGAAGCAACTATGGCTACACCTTC. It is translated as CASWPRQGSNYGYTF.

This clonotype showed up many times. This chain joins TRBV14 and TRBJ2-1; TRBD2 aligns across 7 bases. The V gene end was trimmed by 1 base and the J gene end by 3 bases; junction bases not matched to a gene: 3. Germline CDR1 and CDR2: SGHDN and FVKESK. This CDR3 spans 15 amino acids. DNA for the CDR3: TGTGCCAGCAGCCAAGCCCCGGGAGGCTACAATGAGCAGTTCTTC. Its protein product is CASSQAPGGYNEQFF.

This clonotype was seen a few times. The rearrangement joins TRBV7-6 to TRBJ2-7; D may be TRBD1 (6 bases). Germline CDR1 SGHVS, CDR2 FNYEAQ. This CDR3 is 14 amino acids long. V was clipped by 5 bases and J by 0 bases, with 11 bases between them. The chain's CDR3 is CASSPWTDSYEQYF. CDR3 coding DNA: TGTGCCAGCAGCCCGTGGACAGACTCCTACGAGCAGTACTTC.

The CDR3, as DNA: TGTGCCAGCTCACCTCCTCGGGGACTGTCCGGATCTGGGGCCAACGTCCTGACTTTC. Its translation: CASSPPRGLSGSGANVLTF. The genes are TRBV18 and TRBJ2-6; D is possibly TRBD2 (6 bases). The CDR3 is made up of 19 amino acids. CDR1 is KGHSH and CDR2 is LQKENI in the germline V gene. V lost 3 bases to trimming and J lost 1 base, with 19 bases between them.

DNA for the CDR3: TGCAGTGCTAGGGACAGTTTAGCGGGAGGTCCCTACAATGAGCAGTTCTTC. Translated: CSARDSLAGGPYNEQFF. This sequence joins TRBV20-1 and TRBJ2-1, with 10 bases matching TRBD2. The CDR3 is 17 residues long. Germline V CDR1 and CDR2: DFQATT, SNEGSKA (reference sequence). Trimming cost V 3 bases and J 2 bases; bases outside gene matches: 10.

J is TRBJ2-5 and V is TRBV6-6; 7 bases map to TRBD2. Trimming at V came to 4 bases and at J to 4 bases, leaving 9 bases not matched to a gene. This CDR3 comprises 15 residues. Germline CDR1 MNHNY, CDR2 SVGAGI (reference sequence). The CDR3 sequence: CASSSVGGPSETQYF. CDR3 coding DNA: TGTGCCAGCAGTTCGGTGGGAGGGCCCTCAGAGACCCAGTACTTC.

As to this clonotype: The germline gene is not matched at one end of the junction; a read error may be the cause. CDR3 nucleotides: TGTGCCAGCAGTGAAGGACCGGGACTCCGATTGCTCTTC. This codes for CASSEGPGLRLLF. The chain has TRBV2 and TRBJ2-1; D is possibly TRBD2 (6 bases). Germline V gene data show CDR1 as SNHLY and CDR2 as FYNNEI. The CDR3 has 13 amino acids. The entire variable domain, with the rest obtained from reference TRBV2 and TRBJ2-1, is as follows: EPEVTQTPSHQVTQMGQEVILRCVPISNHLYFYWYRQILGQKVEFLVSFYNNEISEKSEIFDDQFSVERPDGSNFTLKIRSTKLEDSAMYFCASSEGPGLRLLFGPGTRLTVL.

In this sample, this clonotype turned up a few times. The chain joins TRBV6-5 to TRBJ2-7; 9 nucleotides align to TRBD1. V shed 8 bases and J 0 bases; nucleotides not matched to a gene: 5. The germline V gene encodes CDR1 MNHEY and CDR2 SVGAGI. This CDR3 is built from 14 residues. CDR3 nucleotides: TGTGCCAGCGCGAGGGACAGGGACTCCTACGAGCAGTACTTC. Translation gives CASARDRDSYEQYF.

The chain joins TRBV30 to TRBJ2-3; 10 nucleotides match TRBD2. Trimming at V came to 0 bases and at J to 0 bases, leaving 6 bases not matched to a gene. The CDR3 is 17 amino acids. Germline V gene sequence: CDR1 GTSNPN, CDR2 SVGIG (reference sequence). CDR3 region: CAWSVRRTSGSTDTQYF. Written as DNA, the CDR3 is TGTGCCTGGAGTGTACGGCGGACTAGCGGTAGCACAGATACGCAGTATTTT.

In its sample, this clonotype was seen many times. CDR3 DNA: TGCGCCAGCAGCTTGTATCAGGGGTCATACGAGCAGTACTTC. Amino acids: CASSLYQGSYEQYF. The chain uses TRBV5-1 and TRBJ2-7; perhaps TRBD1 as D (6 bases). Germline values: CDR1 SGHRS, CDR2 YFSETQ. There are 14 residues in the CDR3. The V gene lost 1 base and the J gene lost 4 bases, with 12 bases spanning the gap.

This clonotype was detected a few times. The V gene is TRBV11-3, the J gene TRBJ2-1; 10 bases align to TRBD2. V gave up 5 bases and J gave up 4 bases; unmatched junction bases: 5. This CDR3 has 15 residues. Germline CDR1 and CDR2: SGHNT and YENEEA. CDR3 DNA: TGTGCCAGCAGCACAGGACTAGCGGTATACAATGAGCAGTTCTTC. Protein product: CASSTGLAVYNEQFF.

This clonotype was detected a few times. The rearrangement links TRBV7-8 to TRBJ2-7, with 7 bases matching TRBD2. The germline V gene encodes CDR1 SGHVS and CDR2 FQNEAQ. The V segment lost 5 bases and the J segment 1 base; nucleotides outside the gene matches: 2. The length of the CDR3 is 13 residues. The CDR3 region has the DNA TGTGCCAGCAGCGGAGCGGGGTCCTACGAGCAGTACTTC. Amino acids: CASSGAGSYEQYF.

This chain links TRBV2 with TRBJ2-2; D is undetermined. V was pared by 2 bases and J by 10 bases, with 11 bases between. The CDR3 consists of 13 residues. Germline CDR1 reads SNHLY; CDR2 reads FYNNEI. The DNA for the CDR3 is TGTGCCAGCAGTGAACGATATGGGGTGGAGCTGTTTTTT. It translates to CASSERYGVELFF. Together with reference TRBV2 and TRBJ2-2, the CDR3 gives the full variable domain: EPEVTQTPSHQVTQMGQEVILRCVPISNHLYFYWYRQILGQKVEFLVSFYNNEISEKSEIFDDQFSVERPDGSNFTLKIRSTKLEDSAMYFCASSERYGVELFFGEGSRLTVL.

This clonotype was counted a few times. The genes are TRBV5-1 and TRBJ2-2, with D tentatively TRBD2 (6 bases). Trimming removed 0 bases from V and 6 bases from J, with 12 bases in between. CDR1 is SGHRS, CDR2 YFSETQ, per germline. The CDR3 spans 15 residues. CDR3 DNA: TGCGCCAGCAGCTTGGGGGACTGGATTTCCGGGGAGCTGTTTTTT. This sequence encodes CASSLGDWISGELFF.

Details on this clonotype: Sequence at one end of the junction differs from germline and may be a read error. CDR3 in amino acids: CASRLGQLTEAFF. Written as DNA, the CDR3 is TGTGCCAGCAGGTTAGGACAGCTCACTGAAGCTTTCTTT. The chain combines TRBV7-2 with TRBJ1-1; weak D call: TRBD1 (6 bases). Germline V gene sequence: CDR1 SGHTA, CDR2 FQGNSA. CDR3 size: 13 residues.

Worth noting for this clonotype: This may be a read error: a much more frequent sequence differs by one nucleotide. V usage is TRBV28 and J usage is TRBJ2-5; 8 bases are a match to TRBD1. V trimming: 5 bases; J trimming: 3 bases; junction bases outside the gene matches: 8. In germline, CDR1 is MDHEN, CDR2 SYDVKM. The CDR3 is 15 amino acids. CDR3 amino acids: CASSPPGQEKETQYF. The CDR3 bases are TGTGCCAGCAGTCCCCCGGGACAGGAGAAAGAGACCCAGTACTTC.

The chain combines TRBV4-1 with TRBJ2-4, with D possibly TRBD1 on 6 matching bases. CDR1 is MGHRA, CDR2 YSYEKL, per germline. The CDR3 loop spans 15 amino acids. Trimming stripped 1 base from V and 2 bases from J, with 9 bases between. The CDR3: CASSQVQGPKNIQYF. Written as DNA, the CDR3 is TGCGCCAGCAGCCAAGTACAGGGACCCAAAAACATTCAGTACTTC.

The chain uses TRBV3-1 and TRBJ1-4, with D unclear. The V end lost 1 base, the J end lost 0 bases, and 6 bases lay between the germline ends. The CDR3 is 15 amino acids. Germline loops: CDR1 LGHDT, CDR2 YNNKEL (reference sequence). CDR3 in DNA: TGTGCCAGCAGCCAAGGGGCGGCAACTAATGAAAAACTGTTTTTT. Translating it yields CASSQGAATNEKLFF.

The chain has TRBV12-5 and TRBJ2-3, with TRBD2 identical over 12 bases. The germline CDR1 and CDR2 sequences are LGHNT and FRNRAP. This CDR3 spans 21 amino acids. The junction had 14 bases not matched to a gene; V was cut back by 1 base and J by 0 bases. DNA for the CDR3: TGTGCTAGTGGTTTGGCCCGGCTAACTAGCGGGAGGCCACTTAGCACAGATACGCAGTATTTT. Amino acid sequence: CASGLARLTSGRPLSTDTQYF.